Presented here are 29 T cell receptor beta chains from one specimen sequenced in a study of T-cell reconstitution after alpha-beta-depleted transplantation in children. This sample's TCRbeta library carried unique molecular identifier barcodes. TCRdb redid the calling of the PCR reads with MiXCR, one entry per CDR3 protein. The sample has hundreds of thousands of distinct CDR3 sequences, 13% seen once. Source: PBMCs, mostly from graft donor cells, taken 360 days after TCRalphabeta/CD19-depleted stem cell transplant. The receptors come from a male patient aged 10 to 17 who had a stem cell transplant for acute myeloid leukemia, so the T cells may come from the graft donor.

The J gene is TRBJ2-7, the V gene TRBV2; possibly TRBD1 or TRBD2 for D (6 bases each). V lost 4 bases and J 7 bases, leaving 26 bases between the germline ends. CDR3 length: 17 amino acids. Germline CDR1 reads SNHLY; CDR2 reads FYNNEI. This CDR3 is CASSVQGTGGDPGEQYF. In nucleotides, the CDR3 is TGTGCCAGCAGTGTACAGGGAACGGGCGGGGACCCGGGGGAGCAGTACTTC.

This clonotype was picked up many times. J is TRBJ2-7 and V is TRBV6-5; tentatively, D is TRBD1 (6 bases). V was cut by 7 bases and J by 6 bases, with 13 bases left in between. Germline loops: CDR1 MNHEY, CDR2 SVGAGI. The CDR3 spans 12 residues. This chain's CDR3 is CASTPGDGEQYF. CDR3 bases: TGTGCCAGCACGCCAGGGGACGGCGAGCAGTACTTC.

This clonotype was seen only a few times. The V and J genes are TRBV5-5 and TRBJ2-3, with TRBD1 matching over 7 bases. Per the germline V gene, CDR1 is SGHKS and CDR2 is YYEKEE (reference sequence). This CDR3 contains 14 residues. After removal of 3 bases from V and 4 bases from J, the junction contained 5 bases not matched to a gene. The CDR3 region has the DNA TGTGCCAGCAGCTACAGGGGTGTCGCAGATACGCAGTATTTT. Its translation: CASSYRGVADTQYF. Using reference TRBV5-5 and TRBJ2-3 for the parts outside the CDR3, the full variable domain is DAGVTQSPTHLIKTRGQQVTLRCSPISGHKSVSWYQQVLGQGPQFIFQYYEKEERGRGNFPDRFSARQFPNYSSELNVNALLLGDSALYLCASSYRGVADTQYFGPGTRLTVL.

This clonotype was detected ten times or more. J is TRBJ2-5 and V is TRBV5-6, with D uncertain. V was clipped by 3 bases and J by 5 bases, with 11 bases between them. CDR3 size: 13 residues. The V gene's germline CDR1 is SGHDT and CDR2 YYEEEE. The CDR3 loop reads CASSSLYKETQYF. CDR3 bases: TGTGCCAGCAGCTCCCTCTATAAGGAGACCCAGTACTTC. Supplemented by reference TRBV5-6 and TRBJ2-5, the full variable domain reads DAGVTQSPTHLIKTRGQQVTLRCSPKSGHDTVSWYQQALGQGPQFIFQYYEEEERQRGNFPDRFSGHQFPNYSSELNVNALLLGDSALYLCASSSLYKETQYFGPGTRLLVL.

This clonotype has a handful of counts. This chain uses TRBV2 with TRBJ2-1; a weak D match, TRBD1 (5 bases). V was shortened by 5 bases and J by 9 bases, with 14 bases between the two germline ends. Germline CDR1 reads SNHLY; CDR2 reads FYNNEI. The CDR3 extends over 13 amino acids. This CDR3 is CASSLTHQGEQFF. The CDR3 DNA follows: TGTGCCAGCAGTTTGACCCATCAGGGTGAGCAGTTCTTC.

This clonotype has ten or more counts. V usage is TRBV20-1 and J usage is TRBJ2-7, with D possibly called TRBD1 or TRBD2 (5 bases each). CDR1 DFQATT and CDR2 SNEGSKA come from the germline V gene (reference sequence). CDR3 length: 13 residues. V shed 7 bases and J shed 3 bases, with 16 bases lying between them. The CDR3 region has the DNA TGCAGTGGGTATCCGGGGCTAGGCTACGAGCAGTACTTC. This codes for CSGYPGLGYEQYF.

The gene calls are TRBV29-1 and TRBJ2-3, with 9 bases lining up with TRBD2. The CDR3 totals 15 residues. Per germline, CDR1 SQVTM and CDR2 ANQGSEA. Losses at the gene ends were 4 bases for V and 4 bases for J; bases not matched to a gene: 9. The CDR3 nucleotides are TGCAGCGTTGGGGCAGGCCAGCGGGGGGCAGATACGCAGTATTTT. This translates into CSVGAGQRGADTQYF.

At least ten counts were recorded for this clonotype. The chain recombines TRBV28 with TRBJ2-7; D is ambiguous. This CDR3 has 11 residues. The germline gives CDR1 MDHEN, CDR2 SYDVKM. Trimming pared 8 bases from V and 3 bases from J, leaving 8 bases between. The DNA of the CDR3 is TGTGCCAGCCAGGCCCTCTACGAGCAGTACTTC. As protein: CASQALYEQYF.

The sample holds a few counts of this clonotype. The chain employs TRBV30 and TRBJ2-1; D gene ambiguous. This CDR3 spans 16 amino acids. The V and J ends lost 0 bases and 0 bases respectively, with 12 bases between them. Germline CDR1 GTSNPN, CDR2 SVGIG (reference sequence). For the CDR3, the DNA is TGTGCCTGGAGTGTACGTCTAACGAGCTCCTACAATGAGCAGTTCTTC. Translated: CAWSVRLTSSYNEQFF.

V gene TRBV7-2 combines with J gene TRBJ2-7; a possible D gene is TRBD2 (5 bases). CDR1 is SGHTA and CDR2 is FQGNSA in the germline V gene. This CDR3 is 15 amino acids long. V was cut by 5 bases and J by 0 bases, with 14 bases left in between. The CDR3 region is CASSIRTGDSYEQYF. CDR3 coding DNA: TGTGCCAGCAGCATACGGACTGGGGACTCCTACGAGCAGTACTTC.

This clonotype was counted between two and nine times. The V and J genes are TRBV28 and TRBJ1-1; D not certain. The germline V gene encodes CDR1 MDHEN and CDR2 SYDVKM. The CDR3 runs to 11 residues. Between the trimmed V and J ends, which lost 3 bases and 10 bases, there was a span of 9 bases. The CDR3: CASSLDVRAFF. In DNA form, the CDR3 reads TGTGCCAGCAGTTTGGATGTTAGAGCTTTCTTT.

This clonotype was counted only a few times. This sequence joins TRBV12-3 or TRBV12-4 and TRBJ2-1; D gene ambiguous. V lost 3 bases to trimming and J lost 10 bases, with 13 bases between them. This CDR3 is 13 amino acids long. The CDR3: CASSFVNDGEQFF. Here the CDR3 DNA reads TGTGCCAGCAGTTTCGTTAATGACGGGGAGCAGTTCTTC.

V gene TRBV7-8 combines with J gene TRBJ2-1; unclear D gene. From germline, CDR1 is SGHVS and CDR2 FQNEAQ. V was clipped by 8 bases and J by 4 bases, with 18 bases between them. This CDR3 region has 15 residues. In DNA, the CDR3 is TGTGCCAGCGAGAAAGAGACCGTATTATACAATGAGCAGTTCTTC. Protein product: CASEKETVLYNEQFF. The variable domain in full, completed from reference TRBV7-8 and TRBJ2-1, reads GAGVSQSPRYKVAKRGQDVALRCDPISGHVSLFWYQQALGQGPEFLTYFQNEAQLDKSGLPSDRFFAERPEGSVSTLKIQRTQQEDSAVYLCASEKETVLYNEQFFGPGTRLTVL.

This clonotype has only a few counts. The genes are TRBV6-2 or TRBV6-3 and TRBJ2-6; possibly TRBD2 for D (6 bases). The CDR3 is made up of 16 amino acids. V was clipped by 11 bases and J by 0 bases, with 17 bases between them. CDR1 and CDR2 (germline): MNHEY, SVGEGT. CDR3 nucleotides: TGTGCCGCCCTAGGCCCGGAGGGCTCTGGGGCCAACGTCCTGACTTTC. Protein sequence: CAALGPEGSGANVLTF.

This clonotype was detected a few times. J is TRBJ2-3 and V is TRBV9; D is unresolved. The CDR3 loop spans 14 amino acids. Germline CDR1 is SGDLS and CDR2 is YYNGEE. V lost 4 bases and J lost 0, with 9 bases in between. This CDR3 is CASSPPASTDTQYF. Written as DNA, the CDR3 is TGTGCCAGCAGCCCTCCGGCTAGCACAGATACGCAGTATTTT.

This clonotype was seen a handful of times. The genes are TRBV4-3 and TRBJ2-3; D uncertain. V was shortened by 5 bases and J by 1 base, with 10 bases between the two germline ends. Germline CDR1 LGHNA, CDR2 YSLEER. This CDR3 comprises 14 residues. The CDR3 here is CASSWNAGTDTQYF. CDR3 nucleotides: TGCGCCAGCAGCTGGAACGCGGGCACAGATACGCAGTATTTT.

A remark on this clonotype: Mismatch with germline at one junction end may stem from a read error. V gene TRBV7-2 combines with J gene TRBJ2-2, with TRBD2 matching over 9 bases. Germline-derived CDR1 and CDR2 are SGHTA and FQGNSA. The CDR3 totals 15 residues. The CDR3 bases are TGTGCCAGCAGCTCGCTAGCGGGGAACACCGGGGAGGTGTTTTTT. This codes for CASSSLAGNTGEVFF.

A few counts support this clonotype. The CDR3 region has the DNA TGTGCCAGCAGCTTAGTAGGGGTACTAGCGGGAAACACCGGGGAGCTGTTTTTT. It yields the protein CASSLVGVLAGNTGELFF. This sequence joins TRBV11-2 and TRBJ2-2, with 10 bases lining up with TRBD2. The CDR3 extends over 18 amino acids. The V gene's germline CDR1 is SGHAT and CDR2 FQNNGV. V was clipped by 1 base and J by 2 bases; unmatched bases: 7.

This clonotype appeared many times. The genes are TRBV28 and TRBJ2-2; D gene unclear. CDR1 is MDHEN, CDR2 SYDVKM, per germline. V shed 3 bases and J shed 0 bases, with 11 bases lying between them. CDR3 length: 16 residues. CDR3 sequence reads: CASSFSHIPNTGELFF. The CDR3 nucleotides are TGTGCCAGCAGTTTTAGTCATATACCGAACACCGGGGAGCTGTTTTTT.

The count of this clonotype is one. The chain couples TRBV19 to TRBJ2-7; unclear D gene. CDR3 length equals 15 residues. V was pared by 5 bases and J by 6 bases, with 20 bases between. Germline V CDR1 and CDR2: LNHDA, SQIVND (reference sequence). The CDR3 spells CASSPFPLGRSEQYF. The CDR3 DNA is TGTGCCAGTAGTCCCTTCCCGCTAGGTCGTAGCGAGCAGTACTTC.

This clonotype was seen a handful of times. This chain joins TRBV6-2 or TRBV6-3 and TRBJ2-1; D gene ambiguous. This CDR3 has 11 amino acids. CDR1 is MNHEY and CDR2 is SVGEGT in the germline V gene. Trimming took off 5 bases at V and 8 bases at J, with 7 bases between the two ends. CDR3 sequence: CASSRMDEQFF. The DNA for the CDR3 is TGTGCCAGCAGTAGGATGGATGAGCAGTTCTTC.

This clonotype was detected a few times. The chain uses TRBV5-1 and TRBJ2-5; the match to TRBD1 covers 7 bases. The CDR3 contains 14 residues. Germline V gives CDR1 SGHRS, CDR2 YFSETQ. Trimming took 2 bases from V and 5 from J; bases not matched to a gene: 6. CDR3 sequence reads: CASSFQGVGETQYF. The CDR3 bases are TGCGCCAGCAGCTTCCAGGGGGTAGGGGAGACCCAGTACTTC.

This clonotype was picked up a small number of times. The chain couples TRBV9 to TRBJ2-5; D uncertain. The V and J ends lost 0 bases and 2 bases respectively, with 11 bases between them. In germline, CDR1 is SGDLS, CDR2 YYNGEE. The CDR3 extends over 15 amino acids. The CDR3 loop reads CASSVGQTNQETQYF. CDR3 in DNA: TGTGCCAGCAGCGTAGGCCAGACCAATCAAGAGACCCAGTACTTC.

There are a few counts of this clonotype. The V call is TRBV20-1, the J call TRBJ2-3; D remains ambiguous. Trimming removed 5 bases from V and 0 bases from J, with 18 bases in between. The CDR3 extends over 16 amino acids. CDR1 and CDR2 (germline): DFQATT, SNEGSKA (reference sequence). Written as DNA, the CDR3 is TGCAGTGCTCACATGGCGCTAGAGATTAGCACAGATACGCAGTATTTT. This codes for CSAHMALEISTDTQYF.

This clonotype came up many times. The rearrangement links TRBV24-1 to TRBJ2-2; D is perhaps TRBD1 (5 bases). Germline CDR1 KGHDR, CDR2 SFDVKD. Trimming stripped 3 bases from V and 1 base from J, with 17 bases between. This CDR3 has 18 amino acids. The CDR3 nucleotides read TGTGCCACCAGTGATCAACTCAAGGGGCAGATGAACACCGGGGAGCTGTTTTTT. This encodes CATSDQLKGQMNTGELFF.

In this sample, this clonotype turned up a few times. V is TRBV7-8 and J is TRBJ2-1; D may be TRBD2 (5 bases). The CDR3 length is 16 residues. Trimming cost V 1 base and J 4 bases, with 14 bases left between them. Germline values: CDR1 SGHVS, CDR2 FQNEAQ. The CDR3 DNA sequence: TGTGCCAGCAGCTTAGACGGCGGGCCAAGGTACAATGAGCAGTTCTTC. This sequence encodes CASSLDGGPRYNEQFF.

This chain links TRBV7-9 with TRBJ1-1; no definite D call. Germline V gene data show CDR1 as SEHNR and CDR2 as FQNEAQ (reference sequence). The CDR3 length is 14 residues. Trimming removed 4 bases from V and 3 bases from J, with 12 bases in between. The CDR3 sequence: CASSSPGVDTEAFF. CDR3 bases: TGTGCCAGCAGCTCCCCCGGGGTAGACACTGAAGCTTTCTTT.

The rearrangement joins TRBV9 to TRBJ2-7, with 8 bases matching TRBD1. Germline V gene sequence: CDR1 SGDLS, CDR2 YYNGEE. The CDR3 consists of 17 residues. V was clipped by 0 bases and J by 6 bases; unmatched bases: 14. The CDR3 region is CASSVETGRTGQGEQYF. CDR3 in DNA: TGTGCCAGCAGCGTAGAGACCGGACGGACAGGGCAGGGCGAGCAGTACTTC.

In its sample, this clonotype was seen many times. This chain connects TRBV20-1 to TRBJ2-1; possibly TRBD2 for D (6 bases). Trimming removed 7 bases at V and 5 bases at J, with 15 bases between. CDR1 and CDR2 (germline): DFQATT, SNEGSKA (reference sequence). The CDR3 spans 13 residues. This chain's CDR3 is CSVEGGGDNEQFF. The CDR3 bases are TGCAGTGTCGAGGGCGGAGGGGACAATGAGCAGTTCTTC.